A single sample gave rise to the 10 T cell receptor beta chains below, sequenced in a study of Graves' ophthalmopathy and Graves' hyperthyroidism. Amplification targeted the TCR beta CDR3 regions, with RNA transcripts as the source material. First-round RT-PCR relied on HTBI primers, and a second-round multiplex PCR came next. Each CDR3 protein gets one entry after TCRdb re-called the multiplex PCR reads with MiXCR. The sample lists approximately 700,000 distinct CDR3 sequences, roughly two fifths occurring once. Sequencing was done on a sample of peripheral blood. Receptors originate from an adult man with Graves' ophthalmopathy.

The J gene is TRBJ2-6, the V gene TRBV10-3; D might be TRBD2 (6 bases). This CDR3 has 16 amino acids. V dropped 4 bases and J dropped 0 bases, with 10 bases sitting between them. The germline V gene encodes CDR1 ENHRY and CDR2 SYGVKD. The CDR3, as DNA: TGTGCCATCAGTGCGGGACTCCCCTCTGGGGCCAACGTCCTGACTTTC. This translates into CAISAGLPSGANVLTF.

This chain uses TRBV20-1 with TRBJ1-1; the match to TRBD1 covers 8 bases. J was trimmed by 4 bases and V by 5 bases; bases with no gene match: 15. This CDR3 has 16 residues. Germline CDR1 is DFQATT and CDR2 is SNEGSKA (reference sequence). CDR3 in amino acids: CSAEDRVRIDGTEAFF. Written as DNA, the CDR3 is TGCAGTGCTGAGGACAGGGTAAGGATAGACGGCACTGAAGCTTTCTTT.

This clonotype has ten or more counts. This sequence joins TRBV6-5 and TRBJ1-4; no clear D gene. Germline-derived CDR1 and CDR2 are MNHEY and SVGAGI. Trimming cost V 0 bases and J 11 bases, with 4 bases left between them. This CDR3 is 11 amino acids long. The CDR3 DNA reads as TGTGCCAGCAGTTACTCGAACAAACTGTTTTTT. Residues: CASSYSNKLFF.

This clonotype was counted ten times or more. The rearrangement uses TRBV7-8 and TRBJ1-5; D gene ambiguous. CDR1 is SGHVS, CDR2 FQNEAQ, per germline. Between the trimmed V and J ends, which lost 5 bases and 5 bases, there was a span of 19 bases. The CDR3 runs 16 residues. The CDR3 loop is CASSPFAATVYQPQHF. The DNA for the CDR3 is TGTGCCAGCAGCCCTTTCGCGGCCACCGTGTATCAGCCCCAGCATTTT. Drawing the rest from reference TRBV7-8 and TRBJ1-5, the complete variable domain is GAGVSQSPRYKVAKRGQDVALRCDPISGHVSLFWYQQALGQGPEFLTYFQNEAQLDKSGLPSDRFFAERPEGSVSTLKIQRTQQEDSAVYLCASSPFAATVYQPQHFGDGTRLSIL.

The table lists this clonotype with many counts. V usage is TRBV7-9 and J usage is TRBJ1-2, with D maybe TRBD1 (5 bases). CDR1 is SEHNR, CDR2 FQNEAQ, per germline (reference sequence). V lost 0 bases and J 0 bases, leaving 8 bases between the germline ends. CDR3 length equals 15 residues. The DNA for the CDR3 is TGTGCCAGCAGCTTAGCCGACAGATCTAACTATGGCTACACCTTC. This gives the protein CASSLADRSNYGYTF.

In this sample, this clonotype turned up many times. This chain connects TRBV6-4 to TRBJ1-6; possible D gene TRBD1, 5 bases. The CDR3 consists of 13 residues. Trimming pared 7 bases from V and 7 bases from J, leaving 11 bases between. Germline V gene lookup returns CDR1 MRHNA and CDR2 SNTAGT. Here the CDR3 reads CASKDGTNSPLHF. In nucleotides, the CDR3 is TGTGCCAGCAAGGACGGGACGAATTCACCCCTCCACTTT.

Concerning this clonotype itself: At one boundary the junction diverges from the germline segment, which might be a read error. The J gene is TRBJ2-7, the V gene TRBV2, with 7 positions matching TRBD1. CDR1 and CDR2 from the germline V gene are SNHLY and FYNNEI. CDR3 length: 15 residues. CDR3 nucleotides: TGTGCCGGCAGTGTGAAAGGGGGCCCCCCCTACGAGCAGTACTTC. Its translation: CAGSVKGGPPYEQYF.

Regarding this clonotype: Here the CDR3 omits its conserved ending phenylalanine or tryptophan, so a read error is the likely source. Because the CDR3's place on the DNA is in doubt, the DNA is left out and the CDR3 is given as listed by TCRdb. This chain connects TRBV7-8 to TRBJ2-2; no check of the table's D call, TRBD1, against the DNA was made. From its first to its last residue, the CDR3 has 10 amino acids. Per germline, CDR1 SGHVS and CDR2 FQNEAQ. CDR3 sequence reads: CASSDGQGVM.

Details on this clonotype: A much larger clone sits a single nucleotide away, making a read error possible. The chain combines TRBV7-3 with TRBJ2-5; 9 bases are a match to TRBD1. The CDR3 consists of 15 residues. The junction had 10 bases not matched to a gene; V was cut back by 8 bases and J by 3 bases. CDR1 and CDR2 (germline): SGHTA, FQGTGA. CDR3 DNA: TGTGCCAGCGGCCTCCGACAGGGGGGCAAAGAGACCCAGTACTTC. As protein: CASGLRQGGKETQYF.

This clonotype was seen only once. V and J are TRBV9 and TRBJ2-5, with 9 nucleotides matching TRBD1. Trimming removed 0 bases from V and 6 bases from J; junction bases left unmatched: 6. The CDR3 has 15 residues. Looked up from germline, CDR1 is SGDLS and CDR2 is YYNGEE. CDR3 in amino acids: CASSVEGTGMQTQYF. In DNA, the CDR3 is TGTGCCAGCAGCGTAGAAGGGACAGGGATGCAGACCCAGTACTTC.